This T cell receptor beta chain was sequenced in a study of blood T cell repertoires in COVID-19. The overall study: Whether acute or convalescent, the COVID-19 samples came from the United States, Italy and Spain. T cells, B-cell-depleted T cells, or PBMCs supplied cDNA or gDNA.

Per germline, CDR1 KGHDR and CDR2 SFDVKD. Deletions cut 0 bases from V and 7 bases from J, with 12 bases between. The CDR3 is 16 amino acids. This clone was observed many times. Per the study methods: Amplifying reference gene primers gave estimates of nucleated cell counts. Sequencing was performed with immunoSEQ multiplex PCR; in TCRdb, only in-frame clones are kept and a portion is missing. Clonal size and the V and J genes are those of that table, whereas D and trimming came from the DNA. The sample yields 180,000 or so clones, around 90% seen once. The clonotype was recovered from a man aged 50-59 years with acute or convalescent COVID-19. What was sequenced was peripheral blood. The V call is TRBV24-1, the J call TRBJ1-6; D gene uncertain. CDR3 sequence (DNA): TGTGCCACCAGTGATTTGCCGATCGGTCCAAATTCACCCCTCCACTTT. Residues: CATSDLPIGPNSPLHF.